This TCR beta chain was recovered during a study of blood T cell repertoires in COVID-19. Across the whole study: Donors in the United States, Italy and Spain gave samples during acute or convalescent COVID-19.

Deletions cut 6 bases from V and 2 bases from J, with 15 bases between. CDR3 size: 15 residues. Germline V CDR1 and CDR2: MNHEY, SVGAGI. Authors' data handling: Reference gene primer amplification gave estimated nucleated cell counts. Generated by immunoSEQ multiplex PCR, the TCRdb table keeps only in-frame clones and is missing some. That table is the source of V, J and clone size, and D and trimming were worked out from the DNA. This table holds some 140,000 clones, 70% to 85% found once. Only a few counts were recorded for this clone. The specimen was peripheral blood. The source is a woman aged 55-75 years with acute or convalescent COVID-19. The chain recombines TRBV6-5 with TRBJ2-3; D is possibly TRBD2 (6 bases). In DNA form, the CDR3 reads TGTGCCAGCAGCCGCGGGGACCTATACACAGATACGCAGTATTTT. This encodes CASSRGDLYTDTQYF.